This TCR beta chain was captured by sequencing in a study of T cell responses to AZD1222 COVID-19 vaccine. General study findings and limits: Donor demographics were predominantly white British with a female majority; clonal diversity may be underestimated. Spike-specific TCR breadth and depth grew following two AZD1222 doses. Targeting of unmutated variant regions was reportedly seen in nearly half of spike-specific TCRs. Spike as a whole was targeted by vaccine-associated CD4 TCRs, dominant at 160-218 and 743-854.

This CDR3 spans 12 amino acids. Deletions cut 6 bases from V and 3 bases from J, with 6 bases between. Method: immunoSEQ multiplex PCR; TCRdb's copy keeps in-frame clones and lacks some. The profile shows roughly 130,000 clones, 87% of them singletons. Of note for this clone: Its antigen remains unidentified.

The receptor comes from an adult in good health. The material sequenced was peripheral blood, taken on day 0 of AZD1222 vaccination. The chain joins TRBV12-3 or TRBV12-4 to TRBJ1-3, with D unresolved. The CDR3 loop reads CASRKSGNTIYF. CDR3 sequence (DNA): TGTGCCAGCAGGAAAAGTGGAAACACCATATATTTT.